This TCR beta chain was sequenced during a study of human T cells and chemical hapten exposure. The CDR3 extends over 15 amino acids. From germline, CDR1 is SGHAT and CDR2 FQNNGV. V was pared by 5 bases and J by 5 bases, with 7 bases of the junction left unmatched. As to time point: patch test 1, 2 weeks after DPC sensitization. Specified treatment: therapeutic diphenylcyclopropenone sensitization with weekly scalp DPC. TCRdb passed the RACE reads through MiXCR, listing each CDR3 protein once. The table has 150,000 or so distinct CDR3 sequences, 14% seen once. The specimen comprised whole blood, sampled in connection with sensitization to the hapten diphenylcyclopropenone (DPC). The TCR comes from a young woman with alopecia areata. Some clones in this sample may be carry-over from other donors' samples. The rearrangement links TRBV11-2 to TRBJ2-1; 9 bases fit TRBD2. The CDR3 coding sequence is TGTGCCAGCAGCCCACCAAGCGGGAGGCACAATGAGCAGTTCTTC. Translation gives CASSPPSGRHNEQFF.